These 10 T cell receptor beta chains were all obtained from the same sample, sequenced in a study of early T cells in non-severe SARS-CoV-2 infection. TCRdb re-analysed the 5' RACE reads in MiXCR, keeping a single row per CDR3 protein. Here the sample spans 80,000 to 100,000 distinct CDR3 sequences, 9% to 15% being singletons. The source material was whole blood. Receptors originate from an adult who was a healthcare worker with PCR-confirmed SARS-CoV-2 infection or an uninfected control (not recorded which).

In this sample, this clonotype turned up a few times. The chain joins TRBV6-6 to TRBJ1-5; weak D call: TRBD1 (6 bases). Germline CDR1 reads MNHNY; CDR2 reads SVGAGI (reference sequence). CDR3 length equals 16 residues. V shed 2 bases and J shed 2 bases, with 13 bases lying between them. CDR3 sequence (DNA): TGTGCCAGCAGTTACGGTGGGGGCCTGGGCAATCAGCCCCAGCATTTT. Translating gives CASSYGGGLGNQPQHF.

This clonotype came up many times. CDR3 sequence: CSAKAHVSEQFF. In DNA, the CDR3 is TGCAGTGCTAAGGCGCACGTAAGTGAGCAGTTCTTC. V is TRBV20-1 and J is TRBJ2-1; D ambiguous. CDR1 DFQATT and CDR2 SNEGSKA come from the germline V gene (reference sequence). CDR3 length equals 12 residues. The V end was cut by 4 bases, the J end by 9 bases, with 13 bases between.

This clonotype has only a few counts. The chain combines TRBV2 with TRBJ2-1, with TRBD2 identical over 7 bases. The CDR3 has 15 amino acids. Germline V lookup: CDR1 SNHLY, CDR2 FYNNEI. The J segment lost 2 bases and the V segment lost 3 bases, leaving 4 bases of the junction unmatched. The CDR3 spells CASSDAGRPYNEQFF. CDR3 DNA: TGTGCCAGCAGTGATGCCGGGAGGCCCTACAATGAGCAGTTCTTC.

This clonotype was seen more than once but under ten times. For the CDR3, the DNA is TGTGCCATCAGCCCAGAAGGCTCTAGCAAGGATGAGCAGTTCTTC. It translates to CAISPEGSSKDEQFF. This chain links TRBV10-3 with TRBJ2-1; perhaps TRBD2 as D (5 bases). The CDR3 loop spans 15 amino acids. Trimming shortened V by 6 bases and J by 8 bases, and 20 bases separated the two germline ends. Germline-derived CDR1 and CDR2 are ENHRY and SYGVKD.

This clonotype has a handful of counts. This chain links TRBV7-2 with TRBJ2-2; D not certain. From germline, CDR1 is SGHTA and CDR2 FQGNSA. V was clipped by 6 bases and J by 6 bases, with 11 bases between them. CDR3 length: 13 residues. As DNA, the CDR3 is TGTGCCAGCAGTACACCCCACCCCGGGGAGCTGTTTTTT. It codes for CASSTPHPGELFF.

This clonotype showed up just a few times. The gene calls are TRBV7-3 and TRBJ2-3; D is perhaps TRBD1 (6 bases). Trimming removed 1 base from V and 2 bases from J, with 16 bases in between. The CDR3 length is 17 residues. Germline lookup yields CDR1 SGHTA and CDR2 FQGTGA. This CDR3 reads CASSLNPRGYSTDTQYF. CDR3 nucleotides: TGTGCCAGCAGCTTAAATCCCAGGGGATATTCCACAGATACGCAGTATTTT.

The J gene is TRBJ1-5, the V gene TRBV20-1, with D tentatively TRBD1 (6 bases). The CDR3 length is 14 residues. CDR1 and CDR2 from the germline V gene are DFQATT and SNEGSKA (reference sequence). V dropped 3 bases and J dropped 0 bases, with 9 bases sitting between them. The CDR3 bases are TGCAGTGCTAGGCAGGGGTATAGCAATCAGCCCCAGCATTTT. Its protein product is CSARQGYSNQPQHF.

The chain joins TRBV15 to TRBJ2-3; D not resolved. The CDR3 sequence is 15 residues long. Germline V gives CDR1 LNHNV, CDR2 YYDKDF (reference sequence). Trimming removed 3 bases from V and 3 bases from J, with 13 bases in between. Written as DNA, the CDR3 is TGTGCCACCAGCAGGACCGCCCGTCTTACAGATACGCAGTATTTT. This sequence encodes CATSRTARLTDTQYF.

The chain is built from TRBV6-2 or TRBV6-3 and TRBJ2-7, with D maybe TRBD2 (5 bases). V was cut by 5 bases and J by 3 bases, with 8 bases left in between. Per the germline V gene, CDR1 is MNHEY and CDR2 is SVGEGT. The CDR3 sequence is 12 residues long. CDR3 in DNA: TGTGCCAGCAGTCGGACTGTCTACGAGCAGTACTTC. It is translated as CASSRTVYEQYF.

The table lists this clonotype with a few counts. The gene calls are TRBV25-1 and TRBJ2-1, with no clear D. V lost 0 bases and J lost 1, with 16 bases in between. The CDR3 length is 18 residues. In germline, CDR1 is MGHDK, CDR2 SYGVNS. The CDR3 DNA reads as TGTGCCAGCAGTGAATATGTGTTTAGAGGATATTCCTACAATGAGCAGTTCTTC. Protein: CASSEYVFRGYSYNEQFF.